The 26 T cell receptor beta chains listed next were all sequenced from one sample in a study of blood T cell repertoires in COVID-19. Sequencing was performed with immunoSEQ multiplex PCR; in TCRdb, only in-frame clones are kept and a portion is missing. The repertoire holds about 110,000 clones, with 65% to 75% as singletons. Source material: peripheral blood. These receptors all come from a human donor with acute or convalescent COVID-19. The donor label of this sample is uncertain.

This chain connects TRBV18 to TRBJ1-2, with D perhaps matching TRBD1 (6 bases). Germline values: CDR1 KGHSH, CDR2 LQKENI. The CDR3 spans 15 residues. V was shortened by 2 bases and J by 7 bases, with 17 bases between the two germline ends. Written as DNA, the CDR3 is TGTGCCAGCTCACCAGGGACACGAGGACGTGGTGGCTACACCTTC. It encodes CASSPGTRGRGGYTF.

The DNA for the CDR3 is TGTGCCAGCAGCTTCACCGGGACAGGGTTTTCACCCCTCCACTTT. This codes for CASSFTGTGFSPLHF. The V call is TRBV13, the J call TRBJ1-6; TRBD1 matches at 9 bases. CDR1 and CDR2 from the germline V gene are PRHDT and FYEKMQ (reference sequence). V dropped 3 bases and J dropped 9; count of bases not matched to a gene: 6. The CDR3 contains 15 residues. Looking up the rest from reference TRBV13 and TRBJ1-6 gives the full variable domain: AAGVIQSPRHLIKEKRETATLKCYPIPRHDTVYWYQQGPGQDPQFLISFYEKMQSDKGSIPDRFSAQQFSDYHSELNMSSLELGDSALYFCASSFTGTGFSPLHFGNGTRLTVT.

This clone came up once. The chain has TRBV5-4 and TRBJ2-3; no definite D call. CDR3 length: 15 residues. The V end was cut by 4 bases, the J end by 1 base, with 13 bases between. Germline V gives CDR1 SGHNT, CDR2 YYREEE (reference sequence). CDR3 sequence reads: CASSQSRRGTDTQYF. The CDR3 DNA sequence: TGTGCCAGCAGCCAAAGTCGACGGGGCACAGATACGCAGTATTTT.

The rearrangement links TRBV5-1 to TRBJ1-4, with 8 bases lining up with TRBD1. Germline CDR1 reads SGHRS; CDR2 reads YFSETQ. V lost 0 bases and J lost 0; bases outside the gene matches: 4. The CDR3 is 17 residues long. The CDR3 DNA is TGCGCCAGCAGCTTGGATGTGACAGGGGCAACTAATGAAAAACTGTTTTTT. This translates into CASSLDVTGATNEKLFF.

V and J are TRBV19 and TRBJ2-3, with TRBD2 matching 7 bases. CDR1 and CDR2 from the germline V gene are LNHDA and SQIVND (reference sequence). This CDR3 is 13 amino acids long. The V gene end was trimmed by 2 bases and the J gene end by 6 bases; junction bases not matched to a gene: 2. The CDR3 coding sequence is TGTGCCAGTAGTATATCGCGGGAGGATACGCAGTATTTT. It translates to CASSISREDTQYF.

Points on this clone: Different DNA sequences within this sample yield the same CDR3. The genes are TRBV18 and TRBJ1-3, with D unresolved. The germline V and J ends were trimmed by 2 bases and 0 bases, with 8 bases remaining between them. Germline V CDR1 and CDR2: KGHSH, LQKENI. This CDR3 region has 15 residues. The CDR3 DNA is TGTGCCAGCTCACCAGGTTCACACTCTGGAAACACCATATATTTT. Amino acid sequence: CASSPGSHSGNTIYF.

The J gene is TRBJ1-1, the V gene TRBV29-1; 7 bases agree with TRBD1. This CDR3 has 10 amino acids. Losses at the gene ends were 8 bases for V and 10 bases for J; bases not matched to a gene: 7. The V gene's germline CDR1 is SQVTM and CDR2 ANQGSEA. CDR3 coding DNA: TGCAGCACTGACAGGGCGATAGCTTTCTTT. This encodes CSTDRAIAFF.

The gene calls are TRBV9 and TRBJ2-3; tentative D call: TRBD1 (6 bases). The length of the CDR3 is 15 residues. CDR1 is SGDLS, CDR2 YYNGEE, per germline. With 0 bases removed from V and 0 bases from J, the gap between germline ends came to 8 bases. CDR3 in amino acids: CASSVGQGSTDTQYF. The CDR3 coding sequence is TGTGCCAGCAGCGTAGGGCAGGGGAGCACAGATACGCAGTATTTT.

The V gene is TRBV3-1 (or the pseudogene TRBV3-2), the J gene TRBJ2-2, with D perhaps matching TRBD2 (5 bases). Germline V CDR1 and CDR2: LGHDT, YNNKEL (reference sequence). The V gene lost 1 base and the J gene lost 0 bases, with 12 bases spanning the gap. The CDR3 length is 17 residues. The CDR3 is CASSQGTGSPNTGELFF. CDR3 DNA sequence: TGTGCCAGCAGCCAAGGGACGGGGAGCCCGAACACCGGGGAGCTGTTTTTT.

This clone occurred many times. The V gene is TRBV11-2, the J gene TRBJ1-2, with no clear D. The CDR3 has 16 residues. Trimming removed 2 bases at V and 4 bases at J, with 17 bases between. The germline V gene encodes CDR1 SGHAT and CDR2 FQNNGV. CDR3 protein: CASSLMAGTAFYGYTF. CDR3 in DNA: TGTGCCAGCAGCTTAATGGCGGGCACAGCTTTCTATGGCTACACCTTC.

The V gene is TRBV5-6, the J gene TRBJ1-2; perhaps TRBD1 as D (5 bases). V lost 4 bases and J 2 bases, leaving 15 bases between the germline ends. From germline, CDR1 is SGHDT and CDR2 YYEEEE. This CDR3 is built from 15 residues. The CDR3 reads CASSRRGGTNYGYTF. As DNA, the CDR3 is TGTGCCAGCAGCCGACGGGGAGGGACCAACTATGGCTACACCTTC.

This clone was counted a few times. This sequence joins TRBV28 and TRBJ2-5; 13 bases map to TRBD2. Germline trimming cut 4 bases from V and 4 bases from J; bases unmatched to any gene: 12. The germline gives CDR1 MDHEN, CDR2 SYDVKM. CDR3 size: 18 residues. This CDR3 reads CASSSPGTSGGARETQYF. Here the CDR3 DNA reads TGTGCCAGCAGTTCCCCCGGTACTAGCGGGGGGGCCAGAGAGACCCAGTACTTC.

The CDR3 here is CASARGSNSPLHF. The DNA for the CDR3 is TGCGCCAGCGCCAGGGGCTCGAATTCACCCCTCCACTTT. The J gene is TRBJ1-6, the V gene TRBV10-1; a possible D gene is TRBD1 (6 bases). V lost 8 bases, J lost 7 bases, and 12 bases lay in between. The CDR3 is 13 residues long. Germline loops: CDR1 WNHNN, CDR2 SYGVQD (reference sequence).

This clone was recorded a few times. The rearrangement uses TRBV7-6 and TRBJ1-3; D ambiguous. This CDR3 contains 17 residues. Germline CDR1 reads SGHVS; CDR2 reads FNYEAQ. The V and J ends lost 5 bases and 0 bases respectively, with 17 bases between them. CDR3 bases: TGTGCCAGCAGCGAGACCGGGAGCCCTTACTCTGGAAACACCATATATTTT. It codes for CASSETGSPYSGNTIYF. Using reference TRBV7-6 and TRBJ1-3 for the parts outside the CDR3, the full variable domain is GAGVSQSPRYKVTKRGQDVALRCDPISGHVSLYWYRQALGQGPEFLTYFNYEAQQDKSGLPNDRFSAERPEGSISTLTIQRTEQRDSAMYRCASSETGSPYSGNTIYFGEGSWLTVV.

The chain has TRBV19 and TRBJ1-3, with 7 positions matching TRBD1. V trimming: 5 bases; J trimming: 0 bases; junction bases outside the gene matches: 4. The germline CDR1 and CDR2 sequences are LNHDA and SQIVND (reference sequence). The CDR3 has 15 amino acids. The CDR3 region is CASSSDRYSGNTIYF. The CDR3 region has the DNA TGTGCCAGTAGTTCGGACAGGTACTCTGGAAACACCATATATTTT.

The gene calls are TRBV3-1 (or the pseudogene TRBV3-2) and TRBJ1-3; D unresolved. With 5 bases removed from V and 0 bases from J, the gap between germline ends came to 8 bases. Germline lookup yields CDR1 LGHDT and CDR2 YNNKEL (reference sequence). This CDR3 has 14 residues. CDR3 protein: CASSYGVSGNTIYF. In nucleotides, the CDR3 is TGTGCCAGCAGCTACGGGGTCTCTGGAAACACCATATATTTT.

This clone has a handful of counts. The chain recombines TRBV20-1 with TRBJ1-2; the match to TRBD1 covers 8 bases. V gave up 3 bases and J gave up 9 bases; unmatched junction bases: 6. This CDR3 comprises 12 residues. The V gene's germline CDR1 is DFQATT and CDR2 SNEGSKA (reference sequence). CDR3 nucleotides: TGCAGTGCTAGTCCCAGGGGGCTTAGCTACACCTTC. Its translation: CSASPRGLSYTF.

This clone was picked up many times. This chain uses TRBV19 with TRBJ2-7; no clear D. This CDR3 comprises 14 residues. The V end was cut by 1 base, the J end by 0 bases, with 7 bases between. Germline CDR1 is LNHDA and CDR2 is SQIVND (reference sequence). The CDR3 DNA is TGTGCCAGTAGTATAGCAGGTTTCTCCTACGAGCAGTACTTC. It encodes CASSIAGFSYEQYF.

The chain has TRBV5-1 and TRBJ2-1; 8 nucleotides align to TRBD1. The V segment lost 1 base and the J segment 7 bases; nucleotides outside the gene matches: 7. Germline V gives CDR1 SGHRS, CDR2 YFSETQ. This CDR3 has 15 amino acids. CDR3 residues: CASSLIGQGGNEQFF. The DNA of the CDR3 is TGCGCCAGCAGCTTGATCGGACAGGGTGGGAATGAGCAGTTCTTC. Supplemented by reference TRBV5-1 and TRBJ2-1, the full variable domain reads KAGVTQTPRYLIKTRGQQVTLSCSPISGHRSVSWYQQTPGQGLQFLFEYFSETQRNKGNFPGRFSGRQFSNSRSEMNVSTLELGDSALYLCASSLIGQGGNEQFFGPGTRLTVL.

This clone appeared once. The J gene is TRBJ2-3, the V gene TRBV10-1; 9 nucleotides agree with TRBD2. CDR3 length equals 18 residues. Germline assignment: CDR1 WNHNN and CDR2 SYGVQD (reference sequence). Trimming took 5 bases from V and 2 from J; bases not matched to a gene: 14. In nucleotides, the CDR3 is TGCGCCAGCAGTCTCTGCGGGCGAGCGGGGGGACTCACAGATACGCAGTATTTT. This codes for CASSLCGRAGGLTDTQYF.

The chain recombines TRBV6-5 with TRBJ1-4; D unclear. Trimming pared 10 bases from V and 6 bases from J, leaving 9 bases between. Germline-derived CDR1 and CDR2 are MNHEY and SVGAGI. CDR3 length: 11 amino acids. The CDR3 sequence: CATKRDEKLFF. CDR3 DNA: TGTGCCACTAAGAGGGATGAAAAACTGTTTTTT.

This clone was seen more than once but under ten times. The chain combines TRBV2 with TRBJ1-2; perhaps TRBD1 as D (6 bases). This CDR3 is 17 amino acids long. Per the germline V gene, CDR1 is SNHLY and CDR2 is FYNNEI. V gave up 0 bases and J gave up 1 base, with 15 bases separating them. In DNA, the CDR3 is TGTGCCAGCAGTGAAGCGCCCTCCGGGACAAGTAACTATGGCTACACCTTC. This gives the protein CASSEAPSGTSNYGYTF. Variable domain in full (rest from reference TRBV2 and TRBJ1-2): EPEVTQTPSHQVTQMGQEVILRCVPISNHLYFYWYRQILGQKVEFLVSFYNNEISEKSEIFDDQFSVERPDGSNFTLKIRSTKLEDSAMYFCASSEAPSGTSNYGYTFGSGTRLTVV.

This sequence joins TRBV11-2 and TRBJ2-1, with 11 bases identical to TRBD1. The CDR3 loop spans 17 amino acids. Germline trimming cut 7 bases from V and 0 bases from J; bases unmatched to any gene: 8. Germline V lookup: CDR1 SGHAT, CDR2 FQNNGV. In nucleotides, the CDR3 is TGTGCCAGCACGGACAGGGGGCCATTGAGCTCCTACAATGAGCAGTTCTTC. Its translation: CASTDRGPLSSYNEQFF.

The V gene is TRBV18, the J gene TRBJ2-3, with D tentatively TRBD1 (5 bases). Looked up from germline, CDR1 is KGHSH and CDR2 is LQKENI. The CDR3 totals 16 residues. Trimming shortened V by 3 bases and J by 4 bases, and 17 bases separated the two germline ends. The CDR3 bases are TGTGCCAGCTCACCCCCCCTAGGGGATGAGGCAGATACGCAGTATTTT. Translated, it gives CASSPPLGDEADTQYF.

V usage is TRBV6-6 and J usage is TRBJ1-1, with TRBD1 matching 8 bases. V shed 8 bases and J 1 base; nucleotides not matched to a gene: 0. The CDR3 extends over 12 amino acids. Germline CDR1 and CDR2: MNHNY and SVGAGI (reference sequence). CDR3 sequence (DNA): TGTGCCAGCGGGACAGGGAACACTGAAGCTTTCTTT. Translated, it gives CASGTGNTEAFF.

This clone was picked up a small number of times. CDR3 amino acids: CASSLAGEGGYTF. CDR3 in DNA: TGTGCCAGCAGCTTAGCCGGGGAAGGCGGCTACACCTTC. The genes are TRBV7-6 and TRBJ1-2; D remains unclear. Germline CDR1 and CDR2: SGHVS and FNYEAQ. Between the trimmed V and J ends, which lost 0 bases and 8 bases, there was a span of 10 bases. The CDR3 totals 13 residues. Full variable domain (remainder filled in from reference TRBV7-6 and TRBJ1-2): GAGVSQSPRYKVTKRGQDVALRCDPISGHVSLYWYRQALGQGPEFLTYFNYEAQQDKSGLPNDRFSAERPEGSISTLTIQRTEQRDSAMYRCASSLAGEGGYTFGSGTRLTVV.